What follows are 30 T cell receptor beta chains derived from one specimen sequenced in a study of blood T cell repertoires in COVID-19. The table came from immunoSEQ multiplex PCR; TCRdb's copy has only in-frame clones and leaves some out. The table records 300,000 or so clones, around nine tenths of them present only once. Sequencing was done on a sample of peripheral blood. All receptors come from a man between 65 and 85 years old with acute or convalescent COVID-19.

The chain recombines TRBV6-5 with TRBJ1-4, with unresolved D. The CDR3 has 15 residues. Trimming cost V 5 bases and J 9 bases, with 19 bases left between them. Germline loops: CDR1 MNHEY, CDR2 SVGAGI. CDR3 residues: CASSPPGGSGQKLFF. The CDR3, as DNA: TGTGCCAGCAGTCCCCCAGGAGGGAGCGGCCAAAAACTGTTTTTT.

This chain joins TRBV10-3 and TRBJ1-5, with D possibly TRBD1 on 5 matching bases. Germline V lookup: CDR1 ENHRY, CDR2 SYGVKD. The germline V and J ends were trimmed by 2 bases and 6 bases, with 14 bases remaining between them. The CDR3 totals 15 residues. This CDR3 reads CAISEPRGRGQPQHF. The CDR3 region has the DNA TGTGCCATCAGTGAGCCTCGTGGTAGGGGTCAGCCCCAGCATTTT.

The chain recombines TRBV24-1 with TRBJ2-5, with 13 nucleotides matching TRBD2. Trimming took 4 bases from V and 4 from J; bases not matched to a gene: 5. Germline CDR1 reads KGHDR; CDR2 reads SFDVKD. This CDR3 spans 16 amino acids. CDR3 amino acids: CATSDPRLAGGETQYF. CDR3 DNA sequence: TGTGCCACCAGTGACCCTCGACTAGCGGGGGGAGAGACCCAGTACTTC.

The table lists this clone with a count of one. V is TRBV19 and J is TRBJ1-6; D uncertain. CDR3 length: 15 amino acids. V was clipped by 6 bases and J by 5 bases, with 14 bases between them. CDR1 is LNHDA and CDR2 is SQIVND in the germline V gene (reference sequence). The CDR3 region is CASREDVKHNSPLHF. The CDR3 DNA follows: TGTGCCAGTAGGGAGGACGTCAAACATAATTCACCCCTCCACTTT.

This clone was recorded only once. The gene calls are TRBV7-2 and TRBJ2-4, with a weak D call TRBD1 (6 bases). CDR1 SGHTA and CDR2 FQGNSA come from the germline V gene. With 5 bases removed from V and 0 bases from J, the gap between germline ends came to 14 bases. This CDR3 has 16 amino acids. DNA for the CDR3: TGTGCCAGCAGCCCTCGGGACACACCAGCCAAAAACATTCAGTACTTC. The encoded protein is CASSPRDTPAKNIQYF.

The chain joins TRBV11-3 to TRBJ1-1; a possible D gene is TRBD1 (5 bases). CDR1 is SGHNT, CDR2 YENEEA, per germline. The CDR3 runs 13 residues. V was shortened by 1 base and J by 2 bases, with 5 bases between the two germline ends. The CDR3 here is CASSLGGNTEAFF. The DNA for the CDR3 is TGTGCCAGCAGCTTAGGGGGCAACACTGAAGCTTTCTTT. The whole variable domain, remainder taken from reference TRBV11-3 and TRBJ1-1, is EAGVVQSPRYKIIEKKQPVAFWCNPISGHNTLYWYLQNLGQGPELLIRYENEEAVDDSQLPKDRFSAERLKGVDSTLKIQPAELGDSAVYLCASSLGGNTEAFFGQGTRLTVV.

The V gene is TRBV6-5, the J gene TRBJ1-1; D possibly corresponds to TRBD1 (6 bases). This CDR3 has 15 residues. Trimming took 6 bases from V and 7 from J, leaving 21 bases between them. Germline V CDR1 and CDR2: MNHEY, SVGAGI. CDR3 sequence (DNA): TGTGCCAGCAGGCTAACAGGGCAGGGAAAATTTGAAGCTTTCTTT. The encoded protein is CASRLTGQGKFEAFF.

The sample holds a few counts of this clone. The chain couples TRBV7-8 to TRBJ1-4, with 11 bases fitting TRBD1. This CDR3 region has 17 residues. V shed 5 bases and J 0 bases; nucleotides not matched to a gene: 5. Germline V gene lookup returns CDR1 SGHVS and CDR2 FQNEAQ. This chain's CDR3 is CASSLVGQGATNEKLFF. CDR3 nucleotide sequence: TGTGCCAGCAGCCTAGTGGGACAGGGGGCAACTAATGAAAAACTGTTTTTT.

This chain joins TRBV9 and TRBJ2-5; 9 bases line up with TRBD2. Trimming took 3 bases from V and 7 from J; bases not matched to a gene: 7. This CDR3 contains 14 residues. Germline lookup yields CDR1 SGDLS and CDR2 YYNGEE. The CDR3 is CASSETLAGGTQYF. The CDR3 DNA reads TGTGCCAGCAGCGAGACACTAGCGGGTGGGACCCAGTACTTC.

J is TRBJ1-3 and V is TRBV5-1; TRBD1 agrees at 7 bases. This CDR3 spans 16 amino acids. J lost 1 base, V lost 2 bases, and 6 bases had no gene match. Germline values: CDR1 SGHRS, CDR2 YFSETQ. In nucleotides, the CDR3 is TGCGCCAGCAGCTTTACCACAGGGGTTTCTGGAAACACCATATATTTT. Translating gives CASSFTTGVSGNTIYF.

The chain carries TRBV30 and TRBJ1-5; 7 bases match TRBD1. The CDR3 has 13 residues. V trimming: 5 bases; J trimming: 3 bases; junction bases outside the gene matches: 4. From germline, CDR1 is GTSNPN and CDR2 SVGIG (reference sequence). DNA of the CDR3: TGTGCCTGGGGACAGGTAAACAATCAGCCCCAGCATTTT. Translation gives CAWGQVNNQPQHF.

J is TRBJ1-6 and V is TRBV19; 7 nucleotides agree with TRBD1. Per the germline V gene, CDR1 is LNHDA and CDR2 is SQIVND (reference sequence). The trim removed 3 bases at V and 10 bases at J, leaving 12 bases unmatched. The CDR3 consists of 16 residues. The CDR3 sequence is CASSIRTGGKGSPLHF. The CDR3 bases are TGTGCCAGTAGTATTCGGACAGGAGGTAAAGGGTCACCCCTCCACTTT.

The chain links TRBV7-3 to TRBJ2-5; 7 nucleotides match TRBD1. The CDR3 runs to 15 residues. With V trimmed by 5 bases and J by 1 base, 7 bases remained unmatched. Germline CDR1 is SGHTA and CDR2 is FQGTGA. This CDR3 is CASSTGQVGQETQYF. The CDR3 DNA reads TGTGCCAGCAGCACTGGACAGGTCGGCCAAGAGACCCAGTACTTC.

This chain connects TRBV28 to TRBJ1-1; maybe TRBD1 (6 bases). With 8 bases removed from V and 1 base from J, the gap between germline ends came to 11 bases. Germline-derived CDR1 and CDR2 are MDHEN and SYDVKM. CDR3 size: 13 residues. CDR3 protein: CASPGTPNTEAFF. The CDR3 DNA reads as TGTGCCAGCCCCGGGACACCGAACACTGAAGCTTTCTTT.

The chain's CDR3 is CSGMGQRETQYF. The CDR3 DNA is TGCAGCGGGATGGGACAGCGAGAGACCCAGTACTTC. The chain uses TRBV29-1 and TRBJ2-5, with 7 bases matching TRBD1. Germline V gives CDR1 SQVTM, CDR2 ANQGSEA. The J segment lost 4 bases and the V segment lost 7 bases, leaving 6 bases of the junction unmatched. This CDR3 is built from 12 residues.

This rearrangement joins TRBV7-3 to TRBJ2-2; D may be TRBD2 (7 bases). This CDR3 comprises 16 residues. Germline V gene lookup returns CDR1 SGHTA and CDR2 FQGTGA. Trimming took off 5 bases at V and 1 base at J, with 14 bases between the two ends. CDR3 nucleotide sequence: TGTGCCAGCAGCCCGGTGGGGGGGCTGAACACCGGGGAGCTGTTTTTT. It specifies CASSPVGGLNTGELFF.

The chain employs TRBV6-5 and TRBJ1-1; the D gene is possibly TRBD1 (5 bases). The germline V and J ends were trimmed by 4 bases and 3 bases, with 12 bases remaining between them. This CDR3 is 14 amino acids long. Germline-derived CDR1 and CDR2 are MNHEY and SVGAGI. CDR3 DNA sequence: TGTGCCAGCAGTTCCAGGGTCGCGGACACTGAAGCTTTCTTT. Translated, it gives CASSSRVADTEAFF.

The chain carries TRBV7-8 and TRBJ1-1; D may be TRBD1 (5 bases). Germline-derived CDR1 and CDR2 are SGHVS and FQNEAQ. V lost 5 bases and J lost 1, with 17 bases in between. The CDR3 contains 16 residues. The CDR3 loop is CASSVQARARNTEAFF. CDR3 nucleotides: TGTGCCAGCAGCGTACAGGCCAGAGCTAGGAACACTGAAGCTTTCTTT.

This clone was seen just once. The J gene is TRBJ2-3, the V gene TRBV11-2; 7 bases fit TRBD2. Germline V gene lookup returns CDR1 SGHAT and CDR2 FQNNGV. CDR3 length equals 14 residues. V was clipped by 0 bases and J by 8 bases; unmatched bases: 5. In DNA, the CDR3 is TGTGCCAGCAGCTTAGATCCGGGGAGGGGTACGCAGTATTTT. As protein: CASSLDPGRGTQYF.

This chain uses TRBV7-3 with TRBJ2-4, with TRBD1 identical over 10 bases. This CDR3 comprises 14 residues. Trimming removed 3 bases from V and 5 bases from J; junction bases left unmatched: 1. CDR1 is SGHTA and CDR2 is FQGTGA in the germline V gene. The CDR3 protein is CASSLTGGENIQYF. The DNA of the CDR3 is TGTGCCAGCAGCTTGACAGGGGGCGAAAACATTCAGTACTTC. Looking up the rest from reference TRBV7-3 and TRBJ2-4 gives the full variable domain: GAGVSQTPSNKVTEKGKYVELRCDPISGHTALYWYRQSLGQGPEFLIYFQGTGAADDSGLPNDRFFAVRPEGSVSTLKIQRTERGDSAVYLCASSLTGGENIQYFGAGTRLSVL.

This clone has only one observation. The rearrangement uses TRBV4-1 and TRBJ1-6; D gene uncertain. The CDR3 sequence is 13 residues long. Trimming removed 7 bases at V and 8 bases at J, with 12 bases between. Per germline, CDR1 MGHRA and CDR2 YSYEKL. The CDR3 coding sequence is TGCGCCAGCATGGGAGATCCGGATTCACCCCTCCACTTT. Residues: CASMGDPDSPLHF.

In nucleotides, the CDR3 is TGTGCCAGCGGCAGAGCAGGGGGCAGCTACAATGAGCAGTTCTTC. Amino acids: CASGRAGGSYNEQFF. V usage is TRBV7-9 and J usage is TRBJ2-1; 8 bases are a match to TRBD1. CDR3 size: 15 residues. CDR1 is SEHNR, CDR2 FQNEAQ, per germline (reference sequence). V was pared by 8 bases and J by 3 bases, with 9 bases of the junction left unmatched.

J is TRBJ2-5 and V is TRBV5-1; 8 bases map to TRBD2. The germline V gene has CDR1 SGHRS and CDR2 YFSETQ. Losses at the gene ends were 0 bases for V and 4 bases for J; bases not matched to a gene: 5. The CDR3 has 15 residues. CDR3 sequence reads: CASSLAGGPGETQYF. Written as DNA, the CDR3 is TGCGCCAGCAGCTTGGCGGGGGGGCCTGGAGAGACCCAGTACTTC.

The chain has TRBV28 and TRBJ1-6, with 8 bases matching TRBD1. With V trimmed by 6 bases and J by 7 bases, 5 bases remained unmatched. The length of the CDR3 is 14 residues. CDR1 MDHEN and CDR2 SYDVKM come from the germline V gene. The CDR3 region has the DNA TGTGCCAGCAGCCGGGGACAGGCAAATTCACCCCTCCACTTT. Protein: CASSRGQANSPLHF. Supplemented by reference TRBV28 and TRBJ1-6, the full variable domain reads DVKVTQSSRYLVKRTGEKVFLECVQDMDHENMFWYRQDPGLGLRLIYFSYDVKMKEKGDIPEGYSVSREKKERFSLILESASTNQTSMYLCASSRGQANSPLHFGNGTRLTVT.

The table lists this clone with a count of one. The chain is built from TRBV7-8 and TRBJ2-5, with TRBD2 matching 10 bases. This CDR3 is built from 16 residues. Trimming removed 5 bases from V and 2 bases from J; junction bases left unmatched: 8. From germline, CDR1 is SGHVS and CDR2 FQNEAQ. Written as DNA, the CDR3 is TGTGCCAGCAGCCCAAATAGCGGGGGGAGTCAAGAGACCCAGTACTTC. Its translation: CASSPNSGGSQETQYF.

This chain connects TRBV27 to TRBJ1-5; TRBD1 aligns across 9 bases. Germline CDR1 MNHEY, CDR2 SMNVEV (reference sequence). Trimming took 4 bases from V and 6 from J; bases not matched to a gene: 4. The CDR3 is 14 amino acids. CDR3 DNA sequence: TGTGCCAGCAGTTGGGGGACAGGGAGTCAGCCCCAGCATTTT. It is translated as CASSWGTGSQPQHF.

The count of this clone is one. The rearrangement links TRBV4-3 to TRBJ1-1; 8 bases match TRBD1. The CDR3 covers 17 residues. V shed 4 bases, J shed 1 base, and the junction held 11 bases outside the gene matches. The germline CDR1 and CDR2 sequences are LGHNA and YSLEER. CDR3 DNA sequence: TGCGCCAGCAGCCCAGGGGGCGAAAAATGGTGGAACACTGAAGCTTTCTTT. Protein sequence: CASSPGGEKWWNTEAFF.

The chain carries TRBV7-2 and TRBJ2-7, with 8 bases fitting TRBD2. This CDR3 comprises 14 residues. V shed 4 bases and J 5 bases; nucleotides not matched to a gene: 7. Germline V gene data show CDR1 as SGHTA and CDR2 as FQGNSA. The DNA of the CDR3 is TGTGCCAGCAGCTCCCCGGGGGGGCTTGACGAGCAGTACTTC. Protein: CASSSPGGLDEQYF. Combining the CDR3 with reference TRBV7-2 and TRBJ2-7 gives the whole variable domain GAGVSQSPSNKVTEKGKDVELRCDPISGHTALYWYRQSLGQGLEFLIYFQGNSAPDKSGLPSDRFSAERTGGSVSTLTIQRTQQEDSAVYLCASSSPGGLDEQYFGPGTRLTVT.

V gene TRBV27 combines with J gene TRBJ1-2; D perhaps matches TRBD1 (5 bases). CDR3 length: 14 amino acids. Germline CDR1 MNHEY, CDR2 SMNVEV (reference sequence). Trimming pared 9 bases from V and 3 bases from J, leaving 17 bases between. The CDR3, as DNA: TGTGCCAGTCGCCCGGAGGGGCGTTACTATGGCTACACCTTC. Translated: CASRPEGRYYGYTF.

V gene TRBV2 combines with J gene TRBJ2-1; 7 bases agree with TRBD2. This CDR3 is built from 16 residues. Trimming removed 4 bases from V and 0 bases from J; junction bases left unmatched: 6. Germline-derived CDR1 and CDR2 are SNHLY and FYNNEI. CDR3 in amino acids: CASSVQGGGSYNEQFF. The CDR3 nucleotides read TGTGCCAGCAGTGTCCAGGGCGGGGGCTCCTACAATGAGCAGTTCTTC. The whole variable domain, filled in from reference TRBV2 and TRBJ2-1, reads EPEVTQTPSHQVTQMGQEVILRCVPISNHLYFYWYRQILGQKVEFLVSFYNNEISEKSEIFDDQFSVERPDGSNFTLKIRSTKLEDSAMYFCASSVQGGGSYNEQFFGPGTRLTVL.